This paragraph reports one T cell receptor beta chain. Its antigen is as yet unknown. Germline loops: CDR1 SGHAT, CDR2 FQDESV (reference sequence). CDR3 size: 15 residues. V was pared by 8 bases and J by 1 base, with 8 bases of the junction left unmatched. This sample stems from a study of breast tumors, draining lymph nodes, adjacent tissues. Study results and caveats: Data fit most tumor T cells coming from lymph node, expanding in tumor. Tumor TCR diversity was below lymph nodes but above nontumor tissue. Tumor T cell lymph node origin was a supported hypothesis, not proven. Tumor and nontumor repertoires were significantly more similar in luminal-like than in basal-like breast cancer.

TCRdb reprocessed the multiplex PCR reads via MiXCR and lists one record per CDR3 protein. Altogether about 150,000 distinct CDR3 sequences are present, around a third being singletons, with the ten largest covering around 2.3%. Axillary draining lymph nodes of breast cancer patients supplied the node samples. Sequencing was carried out using axillary lymph node tissue. The genes are TRBV11-1 and TRBJ2-7, with 10 bases that match TRBD1. The receptor was isolated from a female donor with breast cancer. Some clones in this sample may be carry-over from other donors' samples. For the CDR3, the DNA is TGTGCCAGCTCCCCGGGGACAGGGGCGTCCTACGAGCAGTACGTC. Translation: CASSPGTGASYEQYV.